This is a list of T cell receptor beta chains from one sample in a study of regulatory T cells in long-lasting Graves disease. TCRdb reprocessed the multiplex PCR reads with MiXCR, giving one entry per CDR3 protein. The data hold 440,000 or so distinct CDR3 sequences, with roughly 17% observed a single time. Separately, the same data were catalogued under a study of T cells in Graves' hyperthyroidism and ophthalmopathy.

This sample comprised peripheral blood mononuclear cells (PBMCs), obtained at new diagnosis, from a patient treated with antithyroid drugs. The receptors come from a woman aged 25 to 39 with Graves disease. Both conserved end residues are trimmed from each CDR3.

ASSLTAGVWNEQF | TRBJ2-1 | TRBV7-9
ASSPDRGSNNEQF | TRBJ2-1 | TRBV5-5
ASSVGLAATDTQY | TRBJ2-3 | TRBV5-4
ASCAGVHGSYEQY | TRBJ2-7 | TRBV6-1
ATSRDRWGTTNTGELF | TRBJ2-2 | TRBV15
ATSRMGVLPNTGELF | TRBJ2-2 | TRBV15
ASSFSAGDEQY | TRBJ2-7 | TRBV5-5
ASSQLAGSRGELF | TRBJ2-2 | TRBV3-1
ASSFPEGTYNEQS | TRBJ2-1 | TRBV19
ASSLAVGWDTQY | TRBJ2-3 | TRBV5-1
ASSLAAENYGYT | TRBJ1-2 | TRBV5-1
ASSVMDRSGEQY | TRBJ2-7 | TRBV13
ASSPGGSGGNSPLH | TRBJ1-6 | TRBV3-1
ASSFRTSGGSETQY | TRBJ2-5 | TRBV28
ASSQDRGIMNTEAF | TRBJ1-1 | TRBV3-1
SAIGLAGTGELF | TRBJ2-2 | TRBV20-1
SAGAARQETQY | TRBJ2-5 | TRBV29-1
SVAGLAGLRNNEQF | TRBJ2-1 | TRBV29-1
ASRPDWNTGELF | TRBJ2-2 | TRBV9
ASSLEVVAVEQY | TRBJ2-7 | TRBV7-2
ASSQGGDGTQY | TRBJ2-5 | TRBV4-1
SAREGGAFTEAF | TRBJ1-1 | TRBV20-1
ASSWPRDFQETQY | TRBJ2-5 | TRBV7-2
ASSLLSTGELF | TRBJ2-2 | TRBV5-1
ASSYPSGGKRIHNEQF | TRBJ2-1 | TRBV28
ASSLGWGRTTYEQY | TRBJ2-7 | TRBV28
ASSSGHDGTGELF | TRBJ2-2 | TRBV12-3/TRBV12-4
ASSQDRVGGGTDTQY | TRBJ2-3 | TRBV4-3
ASSLLVWEANTEAF | TRBJ1-1 | TRBV28
ASSNDHNEQF | TRBJ2-1 | TRBV6-1
ASSSGQGYYGYT | TRBJ1-2 | TRBV27
ASSRFRGGIGNEQY | TRBJ2-7 | TRBV4-1
ASSLPGYNPPLH | TRBJ1-6 | TRBV11-2
ASSPPGFSQYNEQF | TRBJ2-1 | TRBV12-3/TRBV12-4
ASSVFGTGDYGYT | TRBJ1-2 | TRBV28
ASSVKITGERSSYEQY | TRBJ2-7 | TRBV9
ASSSPRRRGVQAKNIQY | TRBJ2-4 | TRBV7-3
SASWTGITYEQY | TRBJ2-7 | TRBV20-1
ASSLGRRGLTGELF | TRBJ2-2 | TRBV11-2
ASSLTAGFADTQY | TRBJ2-3 | TRBV7-3
ASSTHPLDYEQY | TRBJ2-7 | TRBV5-1
ASSQGHTIY | TRBJ1-3 | TRBV2
ASSQERGEQF | TRBJ2-1 | TRBV3-1
ASSENLTTTLYEQY | TRBJ2-7 | TRBV6-1